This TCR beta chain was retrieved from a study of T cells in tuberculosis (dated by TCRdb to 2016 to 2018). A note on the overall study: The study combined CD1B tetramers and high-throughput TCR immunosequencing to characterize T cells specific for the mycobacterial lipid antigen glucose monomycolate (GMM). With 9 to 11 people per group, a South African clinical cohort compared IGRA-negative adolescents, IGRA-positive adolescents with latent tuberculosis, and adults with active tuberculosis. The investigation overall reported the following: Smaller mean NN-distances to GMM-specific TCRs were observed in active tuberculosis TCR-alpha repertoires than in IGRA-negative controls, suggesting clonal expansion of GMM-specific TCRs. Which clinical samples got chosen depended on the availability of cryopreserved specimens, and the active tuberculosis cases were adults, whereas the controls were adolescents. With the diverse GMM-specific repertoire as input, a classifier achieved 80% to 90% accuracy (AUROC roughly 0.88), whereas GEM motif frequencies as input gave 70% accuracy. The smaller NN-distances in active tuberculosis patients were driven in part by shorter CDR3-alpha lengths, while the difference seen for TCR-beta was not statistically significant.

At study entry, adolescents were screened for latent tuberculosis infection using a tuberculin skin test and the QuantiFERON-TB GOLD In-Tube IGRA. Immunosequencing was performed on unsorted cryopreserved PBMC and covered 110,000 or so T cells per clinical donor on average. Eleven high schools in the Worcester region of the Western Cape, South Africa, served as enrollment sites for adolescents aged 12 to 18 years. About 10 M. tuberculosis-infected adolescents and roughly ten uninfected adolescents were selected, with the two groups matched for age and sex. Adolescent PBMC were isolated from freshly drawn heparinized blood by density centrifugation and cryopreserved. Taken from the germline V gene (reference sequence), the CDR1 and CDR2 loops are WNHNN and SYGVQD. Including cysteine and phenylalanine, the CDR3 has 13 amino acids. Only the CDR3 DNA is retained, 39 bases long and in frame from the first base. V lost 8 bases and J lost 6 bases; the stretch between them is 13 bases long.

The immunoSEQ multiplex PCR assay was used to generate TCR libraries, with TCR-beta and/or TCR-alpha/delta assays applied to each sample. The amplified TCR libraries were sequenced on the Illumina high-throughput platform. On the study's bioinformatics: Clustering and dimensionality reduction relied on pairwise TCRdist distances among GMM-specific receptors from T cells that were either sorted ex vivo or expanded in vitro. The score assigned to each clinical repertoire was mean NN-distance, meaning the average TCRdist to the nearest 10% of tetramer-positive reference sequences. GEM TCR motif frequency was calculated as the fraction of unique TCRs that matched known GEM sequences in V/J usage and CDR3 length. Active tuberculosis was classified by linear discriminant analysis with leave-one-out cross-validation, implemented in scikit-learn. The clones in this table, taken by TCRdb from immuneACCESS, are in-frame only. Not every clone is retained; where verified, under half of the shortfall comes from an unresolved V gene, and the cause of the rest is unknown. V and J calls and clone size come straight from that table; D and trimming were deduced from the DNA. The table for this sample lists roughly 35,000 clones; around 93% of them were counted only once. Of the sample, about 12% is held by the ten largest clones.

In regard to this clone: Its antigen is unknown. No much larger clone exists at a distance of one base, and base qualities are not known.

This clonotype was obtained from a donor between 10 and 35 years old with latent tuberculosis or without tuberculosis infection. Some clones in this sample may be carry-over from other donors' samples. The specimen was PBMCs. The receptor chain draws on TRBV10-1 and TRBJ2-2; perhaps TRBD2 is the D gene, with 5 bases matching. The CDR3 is CASSPSPAGELFF. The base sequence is TGCGCCAGCTCTCCTAGCCCCGCCGGGGAGCTGTTTTTT.